In this sample, the clone carrying this TCR beta chain turned up many times. Amplified regions were TCR beta CDR3 sequences from RNA transcripts. When the TCR CDR3 underwent first-round RT-PCR, the HTBI primer set was used. TCRdb reanalysed the multiplex PCR reads using MiXCR and keeps one entry per CDR3 protein. The profile shows roughly 100,000 distinct CDR3 sequences, roughly 50% of them singletons. The data are from a study of T cells in Graves' hyperthyroidism and ophthalmopathy. Graves' hyperthyroidism qualified as stable when ophthalmopathy did not progress within 18 months. Clinical symptoms, serum thyroxine and TRAb, thyroid ultrasound and orbital computed tomography together formed the diagnostic basis. This CDR3 has 15 residues. Per the germline V gene, CDR1 is SGHNT and CDR2 is YENEEA. V was pared by 5 bases and J by 6 bases, with 16 bases between.

J is TRBJ1-4 and V is TRBV11-3; perhaps TRBD1 as D (5 bases). Source material: blood. The TCR comes from a man aged 40-49 years with Graves' hyperthyroidism. The DNA for the CDR3 is TGTGCCAGCAGCCTCGGGACGGGGTCGGATGAAAAACTGTTTTTT. Its protein is CASSLGTGSDEKLFF.